A selection of T cell receptor beta chains follows, all from one sample in a study of blood T cells in healthy people across ages. TCRdb reanalysed the 5' RACE reads using MiXCR and keeps one entry per CDR3 protein. The sample lists about 780,000 distinct CDR3 sequences; about 45% were seen once. What was sequenced was blood. All receptors come from a man older than 75 in good health. The CDR3 runs from the conserved cysteine through the conserved F or W. A D gene is named only where the DNA matches it firmly. A row's size may be missing; if present it is once, few, many or a size class.

J gene: TRBJ2-5
D gene: TRBD2
V gene: TRBV5-1
clone size: .
CDR3 DNA: TGCGCCAGCAGTGGGGCTAGCGGGATTCAAGAGACCCAGTACTTC
CDR3 protein: CASSGASGIQETQYF

J gene: TRBJ1-4
D gene: .
V gene: TRBV12-3/TRBV12-4
clone size: .
CDR3 DNA: TGTGCCAGCAGTCCAATGGACAGAACTAATGAAAAACTGTTTTTT
CDR3 protein: CASSPMDRTNEKLFF

J gene: TRBJ2-5
D gene: TRBD2
V gene: TRBV4-3
clone size: .
CDR3 DNA: TGCGCCAGCAGCCAGACGGGGGAGGGCCCTCGGGAGCAGTACTTC
CDR3 protein: CASSQTGEGPREQYF

J gene: TRBJ1-5
D gene: .
V gene: TRBV5-5
clone size: .
CDR3 DNA: TGTGCCAGCAGCTGGGGGGGCAATCAGCCCCAGCATTTT
CDR3 protein: CASSWGGNQPQHF

J gene: TRBJ2-1
D gene: .
V gene: TRBV24-1
clone size: .
CDR3 DNA: TGTGCCACCAGTGTTGGGAGCTCCTACAATGAGCAGTTCTTC
CDR3 protein: CATSVGSSYNEQFF

J gene: TRBJ2-7
D gene: TRBD2
V gene: TRBV3-1
clone size: .
CDR3 DNA: TGTGCCAGCAGTCGCCGGGAGGCCCTCCTTTACGAGCAGTACTTC
CDR3 protein: CASSRREALLYEQYF

J gene: TRBJ2-5
D gene: .
V gene: TRBV11-3
clone size: .
CDR3 DNA: TGTGCCAGCAGCTTAGAGGAGGGACCTCTCCAGACCCAGTACTTC
CDR3 protein: CASSLEEGPLQTQYF

J gene: TRBJ2-1
D gene: TRBD1
V gene: TRBV10-3
clone size: .
CDR3 DNA: TGTGCCATCAGAGTACCGGGACAGGGGGCTTCTGAGCAGTTCTTC
CDR3 protein: CAIRVPGQGASEQFF

J gene: TRBJ2-1
D gene: TRBD2
V gene: TRBV15
clone size: few
CDR3 DNA: TGTGCCACCAGCAGAGATATAGGGAGGGCCGGGAACTCCTACAATGAGCAGTTCTTC
CDR3 protein: CATSRDIGRAGNSYNEQFF

J gene: TRBJ1-1
D gene: .
V gene: TRBV7-9
clone size: .
CDR3 DNA: TGTGCCCCGGATAACACTGAAGCTTTCTTT
CDR3 protein: CAPDNTEAFF

J gene: TRBJ2-3
D gene: TRBD2
V gene: TRBV12-3/TRBV12-4
clone size: .
CDR3 DNA: TGTGCCAGCAGTTACGGCCGACTAGCGGGGGGTACAGATACGCAGTATTTT
CDR3 protein: CASSYGRLAGGTDTQYF

J gene: TRBJ2-5
D gene: TRBD2
V gene: TRBV20-1
clone size: few
CDR3 DNA: TGCAGTGCTAGAGACCCGAAACCGAGGACTAGCATGGAGACCCAGTACTTC
CDR3 protein: CSARDPKPRTSMETQYF

J gene: TRBJ2-5
D gene: .
V gene: TRBV28
clone size: .
CDR3 DNA: TGTGCCAGCAAACCTACAAGGGCGGTTCAGACCCAGTACTTC
CDR3 protein: CASKPTRAVQTQYF

J gene: TRBJ2-2
D gene: .
V gene: TRBV10-1
clone size: .
CDR3 DNA: TGCGCCAGCAGTGAGTCGGTAGGGCAGGGCAACAGAACCGGGGAGCTGTTTTTT
CDR3 protein: CASSESVGQGNRTGELFF

J gene: TRBJ2-3
D gene: .
V gene: TRBV29-1
clone size: few
CDR3 DNA: TGCAGCGTTGAGGCGCAGGGAGGCACGCAGTATTTT
CDR3 protein: CSVEAQGGTQYF

J gene: TRBJ2-1
D gene: TRBD2
V gene: TRBV20-1
clone size: few
CDR3 DNA: TGCAGTGCCATAAAGCGGGAAAAACTCTACAATGAGCAGTTCTTC
CDR3 protein: CSAIKREKLYNEQFF

J gene: TRBJ1-2
D gene: TRBD1
V gene: TRBV7-2
clone size: many
CDR3 DNA: TGTGCCAGCAGCTCCAGGACAGGGGGTATTCAAGGCTACACCTTC
CDR3 protein: CASSSRTGGIQGYTF

J gene: TRBJ2-3
D gene: .
V gene: TRBV4-1
clone size: few
CDR3 DNA: TGCGCCAGTCGCTCCCGACAGTTCAGCACAGATACGCAGTATTTT
CDR3 protein: CASRSRQFSTDTQYF

J gene: TRBJ2-5
D gene: TRBD2
V gene: TRBV15
clone size: few
CDR3 DNA: TGTGCCACCAGGATGGAAACTAGCGGGAGGACCCAAGAGACCCAGTACTTC
CDR3 protein: CATRMETSGRTQETQYF

J gene: TRBJ2-7
D gene: TRBD2
V gene: TRBV2
clone size: .
CDR3 DNA: TGTGCCAGCGGCACCACTAGCGGACCCGCCTACGAGCAGTACTTC
CDR3 protein: CASGTTSGPAYEQYF

J gene: TRBJ2-1
D gene: TRBD2
V gene: TRBV6-1
clone size: few
CDR3 DNA: TGTGCCAGCAGACAAGACAGGGGGACTAGCGGGACTCGGAATGAGCAGTTCTTC
CDR3 protein: CASRQDRGTSGTRNEQFF

J gene: TRBJ2-3
D gene: .
V gene: TRBV14
clone size: .
CDR3 DNA: TGTGCCAGCGGCCAAGATCTCAGCCGCACAGATACGCAGTATTTT
CDR3 protein: CASGQDLSRTDTQYF

J gene: TRBJ2-1
D gene: .
V gene: TRBV11-1
clone size: many
CDR3 DNA: TGTGCCAGCACGGACGGGTCCTCCTACAATGAGCAGTTCTTC
CDR3 protein: CASTDGSSYNEQFF

J gene: TRBJ2-6
D gene: TRBD1
V gene: TRBV5-1
clone size: few
CDR3 DNA: TGCGCCAGCAGCTTTTGGGACAGGGAACCATCTGGGGCCAACGTCCTGACTTTC
CDR3 protein: CASSFWDREPSGANVLTF

J gene: TRBJ2-5
D gene: TRBD2
V gene: TRBV28
clone size: .
CDR3 DNA: TGTGCCAGCAGGGCTACTAGCGGGAGGGAAGAGACCCAGTACTTC
CDR3 protein: CASRATSGREETQYF

J gene: TRBJ2-7
D gene: .
V gene: TRBV20-1
clone size: .
CDR3 DNA: TGCAGTGCTAGGGGTACTAGCTCTGCAGGGTACGAGCAGTACTTC
CDR3 protein: CSARGTSSAGYEQYF

J gene: TRBJ2-5
D gene: .
V gene: TRBV11-1
clone size: .
CDR3 DNA: TGTGCCAGCAGCTTAGCTCCAAGGCGGGGCCAAGAGACCCAGTACTTC
CDR3 protein: CASSLAPRRGQETQYF

J gene: TRBJ2-1
D gene: TRBD1
V gene: TRBV20-1
clone size: few
CDR3 DNA: TGCAGTGCTGTCTCTACAGGGGTCAATGAGCAGTTCTTC
CDR3 protein: CSAVSTGVNEQFF

J gene: TRBJ2-6
D gene: .
V gene: TRBV5-1
clone size: .
CDR3 DNA: TGCGCCAGCAGAACGATGGGGGGCGCGAAGTCTGGGGCCAACGTCCTGACTTTC
CDR3 protein: CASRTMGGAKSGANVLTF

J gene: TRBJ1-1
D gene: TRBD1
V gene: TRBV2
clone size: few
CDR3 DNA: TGTGCCAGCAGAGTCGACAGGGGGTTGCTCACTGAAGCTTTCTTT
CDR3 protein: CASRVDRGLLTEAFF

J gene: TRBJ2-7
D gene: .
V gene: TRBV7-2
clone size: many
CDR3 DNA: TGTGCCAGCAGCTTCTCCGCCCTGGACGAGCAGTACTTC
CDR3 protein: CASSFSALDEQYF

J gene: TRBJ2-3
D gene: .
V gene: TRBV10-3
clone size: .
CDR3 DNA: TGTGCCATCAGTGAGGGACAGCACACAGATACGCAGTATTTT
CDR3 protein: CAISEGQHTDTQYF

J gene: TRBJ1-1
D gene: .
V gene: TRBV12-3/TRBV12-4
clone size: few
CDR3 DNA: TGTGTCAGCATCTTCAGGGCGAACACTGAAGCTTTCTTT
CDR3 protein: CVSIFRANTEAFF

J gene: TRBJ2-1
D gene: .
V gene: TRBV6-2/TRBV6-3
clone size: .
CDR3 DNA: TGTGCCAGCAGTTCCGCCCCCGGGAACTACAATGAGCAGTTCTTC
CDR3 protein: CASSSAPGNYNEQFF

J gene: TRBJ2-7
D gene: .
V gene: TRBV15
clone size: few
CDR3 DNA: TGTGCCACCAGCAGTACAAGACAGTCCCGCTTGGACGAGCAGTACTTC
CDR3 protein: CATSSTRQSRLDEQYF

J gene: TRBJ2-1
D gene: .
V gene: TRBV7-2
clone size: .
CDR3 DNA: TGTGCCAGCAGCCCCTCATTCCGCAACCAAGAGACCCAGTTCTTC
CDR3 protein: CASSPSFRNQETQFF

J gene: TRBJ2-1
D gene: .
V gene: TRBV10-3
clone size: .
CDR3 DNA: TGTGCCATCAGTGAGGGGGTTTCCCGTGGTGAGCAGTTCTTC
CDR3 protein: CAISEGVSRGEQFF

J gene: TRBJ2-7
D gene: TRBD2
V gene: TRBV7-2
clone size: many
CDR3 DNA: TGTGCCAGCAGCTTAGTCCGGGCTAGCGGGGCCTACGAGCAGTACTTC
CDR3 protein: CASSLVRASGAYEQYF

J gene: TRBJ1-3
D gene: TRBD1
V gene: TRBV7-9
clone size: .
CDR3 DNA: TGTGCCAGCAGCTGGACAGGGACAAGTGGAAACACCATATATTTT
CDR3 protein: CASSWTGTSGNTIYF

J gene: TRBJ2-7
D gene: TRBD1
V gene: TRBV3-1
clone size: .
CDR3 DNA: TGTGCCAGCAGCCAAGACCACCGGGACAGGGATATCGCGAAGAACGAGCAGTACTTC
CDR3 protein: CASSQDHRDRDIAKNEQYF

J gene: TRBJ2-2
D gene: TRBD2
V gene: TRBV10-3
clone size: .
CDR3 DNA: TGTGCCATCAGTACCGCCGGGACTAGCGGGACCGGGGAGCTGTTTTTT
CDR3 protein: CAISTAGTSGTGELFF

J gene: TRBJ1-2
D gene: .
V gene: TRBV7-9
clone size: .
CDR3 DNA: TGTGCCAGCAGCTCATCTCGGACATTGAATGGGAATGGCTACACCTTC
CDR3 protein: CASSSSRTLNGNGYTF

J gene: TRBJ2-1
D gene: TRBD2
V gene: TRBV20-1
clone size: once
CDR3 DNA: TGCAGTGCCATGTCTAGCGGGGCCTACAATGAGCAGTTCTTC
CDR3 protein: CSAMSSGAYNEQFF

J gene: TRBJ1-6
D gene: .
V gene: TRBV2
clone size: .
CDR3 DNA: TGTGCCAGCAGTGAAGAGACGGGGTCACCCCTCCACTTT
CDR3 protein: CASSEETGSPLHF

J gene: TRBJ1-1
D gene: .
V gene: TRBV20-1
clone size: few
CDR3 DNA: TGCAGTGCTAGAGATCCAGGGGTGGGAAAAACTGAAGCTTTCTTT
CDR3 protein: CSARDPGVGKTEAFF

J gene: TRBJ2-3
D gene: .
V gene: TRBV4-1
clone size: .
CDR3 DNA: TGCGCCAGCAGCCTCCTCCACGGAAATACGCAGTATTTT
CDR3 protein: CASSLLHGNTQYF

J gene: TRBJ2-1
D gene: TRBD1
V gene: TRBV20-1
clone size: many
CDR3 DNA: TGCAGCATACCACCGGGACAGGGCTTCTATGAGCAGTTCTTC
CDR3 protein: CSIPPGQGFYEQFF

J gene: TRBJ2-2
D gene: TRBD1
V gene: TRBV12-3/TRBV12-4
clone size: .
CDR3 DNA: TGTGCCAGCAGTTCGGACAGGGCGGTCGGGGAGCTGTTTTTT
CDR3 protein: CASSSDRAVGELFF

J gene: TRBJ2-2
D gene: TRBD2
V gene: TRBV13
clone size: .
CDR3 DNA: TGTGCCAGCAGCTCGACAGCTAGCGGGAGTGACACCGGGGAGCTGTTTTTT
CDR3 protein: CASSSTASGSDTGELFF

J gene: TRBJ1-1
D gene: .
V gene: TRBV28
clone size: .
CDR3 DNA: TGTGCCAGCGCAAGACTTTTAAACACTGAAGCTTTCTTT
CDR3 protein: CASARLLNTEAFF

J gene: TRBJ2-2
D gene: .
V gene: TRBV10-3
clone size: .
CDR3 DNA: TGTGCCATCAGGGCCGGGACTGTGAACACCGGGGAGCTGTTTTTT
CDR3 protein: CAIRAGTVNTGELFF

J gene: TRBJ2-4
D gene: TRBD2
V gene: TRBV5-1
clone size: .
CDR3 DNA: TGCGCCAGCAGCTTGGGGAGGTTGAGCGGGAGTTTGACAAAAAACATTCAGTACTTC
CDR3 protein: CASSLGRLSGSLTKNIQYF

J gene: TRBJ2-7
D gene: .
V gene: TRBV29-1
clone size: .
CDR3 DNA: TGCAGCGTTGTTCGTGACGGCAACTACGAGCAGTACTTC
CDR3 protein: CSVVRDGNYEQYF

J gene: TRBJ2-7
D gene: TRBD2
V gene: TRBV20-1
clone size: few
CDR3 DNA: TGCAGTGCTAGAGATCTGGCGGGAGGCCCCTACGAGCAGTACTTC
CDR3 protein: CSARDLAGGPYEQYF

J gene: TRBJ2-5
D gene: .
V gene: TRBV7-2
clone size: .
CDR3 DNA: TGTGCCAGCAGCTTAGGTCCGGGGGGCGTGAAAGAGACCCAGTACTTC
CDR3 protein: CASSLGPGGVKETQYF

J gene: TRBJ1-1
D gene: TRBD1
V gene: TRBV3-1
clone size: few
CDR3 DNA: TGTGCCAGCAGCCCCAGGGACAGTAGGACTGAAGCTTTCTTT
CDR3 protein: CASSPRDSRTEAFF

J gene: TRBJ2-5
D gene: TRBD1
V gene: TRBV4-3
clone size: .
CDR3 DNA: TGCGCCAGCAGCCAATACCGGGACAGGGGGCAAGAGACCCAGTACTTC
CDR3 protein: CASSQYRDRGQETQYF

J gene: TRBJ2-1
D gene: TRBD2
V gene: TRBV7-6
clone size: .
CDR3 DNA: TGTGCCAGCAGCTTAGGGGGTAGCGGGGGCCGTAAGAATGAGCAGTTCTTC
CDR3 protein: CASSLGGSGGRKNEQFF

J gene: TRBJ2-1
D gene: TRBD2
V gene: TRBV20-1
clone size: few
CDR3 DNA: TGCAGTGCTTATAGCGGGAGGGTCGACAATGAGCAGTTCTTC
CDR3 protein: CSAYSGRVDNEQFF

J gene: TRBJ1-2
D gene: .
V gene: TRBV12-3/TRBV12-4
clone size: .
CDR3 DNA: TGTGCCAGCAGTCCGGGCGCGGGGGGCGCCAGGTTATACTATGGCTACACCTTC
CDR3 protein: CASSPGAGGARLYYGYTF